Listed below are T cell receptor beta chains from one sample, sequenced in a study of control samples from healthy donors and cancer patients. Profiling relied on immunoSEQ multiplex PCR, and the TCRdb table lists in-frame clones only, not all of them. The repertoire holds 95,000 to 150,000 clones, with around 92% as singletons. What was sequenced was blood. These receptors all stem from a man aged 50 or older in good health. CDR3s include the opening cysteine and the closing phenylalanine or tryptophan. D genes are given only for firm matches. Where a row states a size, it is once, few, many or the class of an expanded clone; other rows omit it.

size: -
J: TRBJ2-1
V: TRBV11-3
D: -
CDR3: CASSLEGASYNEQFF
DNA: TGTGCCAGCAGCTTAGAAGGGGCCTCCTACAATGAGCAGTTCTTC

size: -
J: TRBJ1-5
V: TRBV27
D: TRBD1
CDR3: CANTNRDRVRYSNQPQHF
DNA: TGTGCCAACACTAACCGGGACAGGGTAAGGTATAGCAATCAGCCCCAGCATTTT

size: -
J: TRBJ1-2
V: TRBV7-9
D: TRBD1
CDR3: CASSSSGGGLDGYTF
DNA: TGTGCCAGCAGCTCTTCAGGGGGCGGGTTGGATGGCTACACCTTC

size: -
J: TRBJ1-5
V: TRBV30
D: -
CDR3: CAWRGSNGNQPQHF
DNA: TGTGCCTGGAGGGGCTCTAATGGCAATCAGCCCCAGCATTTT

size: -
J: TRBJ2-7
V: TRBV7-6
D: -
CDR3: CASGSHRDRPDHYEQYF
DNA: TGTGCCAGCGGCTCTCATCGAGACAGACCCGATCACTACGAGCAGTACTTC

size: -
J: TRBJ1-2
V: TRBV11-2
D: TRBD1
CDR3: CASSLGGQGPGYTF
DNA: TGTGCCAGCAGCTTAGGGGGACAGGGCCCTGGCTACACCTTC

size: -
J: TRBJ1-5
V: TRBV30
D: -
CDR3: CAWSVAVSPDSNQPQHF
DNA: TGTGCCTGGAGTGTAGCCGTTAGTCCCGATAGCAATCAGCCCCAGCATTTT

size: -
J: TRBJ2-1
V: TRBV7-8
D: -
CDR3: CASSLNVREYNEQFF
DNA: TGTGCCAGCAGCTTAAATGTCAGGGAGTACAATGAGCAGTTCTTC

size: once
J: TRBJ2-3
V: TRBV2
D: -
CDR3: CASSSRDINTDTQYF
DNA: TGTGCCAGCAGTAGCCGGGACATCAACACAGATACGCAGTATTTT

size: -
J: TRBJ1-5
V: TRBV9
D: -
CDR3: CASSVGLGQFYNQPQHF
DNA: TGTGCCAGCAGCGTAGGGCTCGGACAGTTCTATAATCAGCCCCAGCATTTT

size: -
J: TRBJ1-1
V: TRBV29-1
D: -
CDR3: CSAQQGEAFF
DNA: TGCAGCGCCCAACAGGGAGAGGCTTTCTTT

size: -
J: TRBJ1-1
V: TRBV19
D: TRBD1
CDR3: CASTPSDRGNTEAFF
DNA: TGTGCCAGTACCCCTTCTGACAGGGGGAACACTGAAGCTTTCTTT

size: -
J: TRBJ2-5
V: TRBV5-1
D: -
CDR3: CASSLEGTGETQYF
DNA: TGCGCCAGCAGCTTGGAAGGGACGGGGGAGACCCAGTACTTC

size: -
J: TRBJ2-5
V: TRBV3-1/TRBV3-2
D: -
CDR3: CASSQVGRKETQYF
DNA: TGTGCCAGCAGCCAAGTTGGCAGAAAAGAGACCCAGTACTTC

size: -
J: TRBJ2-2
V: TRBV4-1
D: -
CDR3: CASSQDLANTGELFF
DNA: TGCGCCAGCAGCCAAGATCTGGCGAACACCGGGGAGCTGTTTTTT

size: few
J: TRBJ1-5
V: TRBV10-3
D: -
CDR3: CAIKNSANQPQHF
DNA: TGTGCCATCAAGAACAGTGCCAATCAGCCCCAGCATTTT

size: -
J: TRBJ2-3
V: TRBV5-1
D: TRBD1
CDR3: CASTQGQGWVDTQYF
DNA: TGCGCCAGCACCCAGGGACAGGGGTGGGTAGATACGCAGTATTTT

size: -
J: TRBJ2-7
V: TRBV6-5
D: TRBD1
CDR3: CASSYSTGGDEQYF
DNA: TGTGCCAGCAGTTACTCGACAGGGGGGGACGAGCAGTACTTC

size: -
J: TRBJ2-5
V: TRBV5-1
D: TRBD1
CDR3: CASSIPTGEQETQYF
DNA: TGCGCCAGCAGCATCCCGACAGGGGAACAAGAGACCCAGTACTTC

size: -
J: TRBJ1-6
V: TRBV6-1
D: -
CDR3: CASSSQDIRNSPLHF
DNA: TGTGCCAGCAGCTCCCAGGACATCAGAAATTCACCCCTCCACTTT

size: -
J: TRBJ1-5
V: TRBV18
D: -
CDR3: CASSPRGQHPNQPQHF
DNA: TGTGCCAGCTCACCGCGAGGACAGCATCCTAATCAGCCCCAGCATTTT

size: once
J: TRBJ1-6
V: TRBV18
D: TRBD1
CDR3: CASSPPGQGYSPLHF
DNA: TGTGCCAGCTCACCACCGGGACAGGGCTATTCACCCCTCCACTTT

size: -
J: TRBJ2-5
V: TRBV5-1
D: TRBD1
CDR3: CASSLLGRGPQETQYF
DNA: TGCGCCAGCAGCTTGCTCGGCAGGGGGCCACAAGAGACCCAGTACTTC

size: -
J: TRBJ2-7
V: TRBV3-1/TRBV3-2
D: -
CDR3: CASSQGGRRGEQYF
DNA: TGTGCCAGCAGCCAAGGGGGCCGCCGGGGCGAGCAGTACTTC

size: -
J: TRBJ1-5
V: TRBV6-5
D: -
CDR3: CASSYSTGADQPQHF
DNA: TGTGCCAGCAGTTACTCAACGGGGGCCGATCAGCCCCAGCATTTT

size: -
J: TRBJ2-1
V: TRBV7-9
D: TRBD1
CDR3: CASLQGDEQFF
DNA: TGTGCCAGCCTTCAGGGGGATGAGCAGTTCTTC

size: many
J: TRBJ1-1
V: TRBV12-3/TRBV12-4
D: -
CDR3: CASSLRESTEAFF
DNA: TGTGCCAGCAGTCTCAGGGAGAGCACTGAAGCTTTCTTT

size: -
J: TRBJ2-3
V: TRBV27
D: TRBD2
CDR3: CASTPSGSTDTQYF
DNA: TGTGCCAGCACCCCTAGCGGTAGCACAGATACGCAGTATTTT

size: -
J: TRBJ1-4
V: TRBV19
D: TRBD1
CDR3: CASSMAGQGNEKLFF
DNA: TGTGCCAGTAGTATGGCAGGACAGGGGAATGAAAAACTGTTTTTT

size: -
J: TRBJ2-3
V: TRBV19
D: -
CDR3: CASRGVFLPSTDTQYF
DNA: TGTGCCAGTAGGGGGGTATTCCTACCTAGCACAGATACGCAGTATTTT

size: few
J: TRBJ2-3
V: TRBV18
D: -
CDR3: CASSPGHSEGTQYF
DNA: TGTGCCAGCTCACCAGGACACTCGGAGGGTACGCAGTATTTT

size: -
J: TRBJ1-2
V: TRBV7-2
D: TRBD1
CDR3: CASSSDRARGGYTF
DNA: TGTGCCAGCAGCTCAGACAGGGCGAGAGGTGGCTACACCTTC

size: once
J: TRBJ2-1
V: TRBV6-6
D: TRBD1
CDR3: CASRRDSYNEQFF
DNA: TGTGCCAGCAGGAGGGACAGCTACAATGAGCAGTTCTTC

size: -
J: TRBJ1-2
V: TRBV5-8
D: TRBD1
CDR3: CASSLSPRQGSNYGYTF
DNA: TGTGCCAGCAGCTTGTCCCCCCGACAGGGGTCTAACTATGGCTACACCTTC

size: -
J: TRBJ1-1
V: TRBV12-3/TRBV12-4
D: -
CDR3: CASSSGGNTEAFF
DNA: TGTGCCAGCAGTTCTGGGGGCAACACTGAAGCTTTCTTT

size: once
J: TRBJ2-2
V: TRBV6-1
D: -
CDR3: CASSGWGYGATDGELFF
DNA: TGTGCCAGCAGTGGGTGGGGGTACGGGGCAACAGACGGGGAGCTGTTTTTT

size: -
J: TRBJ1-1
V: TRBV4-3
D: -
CDR3: CASSQVNRAFTEAFF
DNA: TGCGCCAGCAGCCAAGTGAACAGGGCTTTCACTGAAGCTTTCTTT

size: -
J: TRBJ1-1
V: TRBV7-8
D: -
CDR3: CASSLEGRYTEAFF
DNA: TGTGCCAGCAGCTTAGAGGGCCGATACACTGAAGCTTTCTTT

size: -
J: TRBJ1-1
V: TRBV4-1
D: -
CDR3: CASRPGTDSNTEAFF
DNA: TGCGCCAGCAGACCCGGGACGGATTCGAACACTGAAGCTTTCTTT

size: -
J: TRBJ2-3
V: TRBV12-3/TRBV12-4
D: TRBD2
CDR3: CASGGTDTQYF
DNA: TGCGCTAGCGGGGGCACAGATACGCAGTATTTT

size: -
J: TRBJ2-6
V: TRBV18
D: -
CDR3: CASSPRPGIGANVLTF
DNA: TGTGCCAGCTCACCACGCCCAGGGATTGGGGCCAACGTCCTGACTTTC

size: -
J: TRBJ2-3
V: TRBV4-3
D: -
CDR3: CASSQVRDTQYF
DNA: TGCGCCAGCAGCCAGGTTAGGGATACGCAGTATTTT